These T cell receptor beta chains were read from a single sample in a study of patients and donors after allogeneic stem cell transplantation. MiXCR, applied by TCRdb to the RT-PCR reads, yields one record per CDR3 protein. This sample has hundreds of thousands of distinct CDR3 sequences, with 16% found just once. Sequenced input: blood, either unsorted or a sorted T cell fraction (not recorded which). These receptors were collected from a human donor who was either an allogeneic HSCT recipient or a stem cell or donor lymphocyte infusion donor (not recorded which). It is not recorded whose cells these are; they may come from a transplant donor. The CDR3 runs from the conserved cysteine through the conserved F or W. Fields, in order: V gene, clone size, J gene, D gene, CDR3 protein, CDR3 DNA. The D gene is left open where the match is weak. A clone size is listed for some rows: how often the clone was seen (once, few, many), or a class if it is expanded.

TRBV18,few,TRBJ2-7,TRBD2,CASSPRAGGPYEQYF,TGCGCCAGCAGCCCTCGGGCGGGAGGGCCCTACGAGCAGTACTTC
TRBV27,-,TRBJ2-7,-,CASSPGTRDFEQYF,TGTGCCAGCAGTCCGGGGACGCGAGACTTCGAGCAGTACTTC
TRBV27,few,TRBJ2-2,TRBD2,CASSAGLASGELFF,TGTGCCAGCAGTGCGGGACTAGCGTCCGGGGAGCTGTTTTTT
TRBV20-1,few,TRBJ1-2,-,CSGSEERGYGYTF,TGCAGTGGCTCCGAGGAAAGGGGCTATGGCTACACCTTC
TRBV10-3,few,TRBJ1-1,-,CAISDIGTEAFF,TGTGCCATCAGTGATATTGGTACTGAAGCTTTCTTT
TRBV10-3,-,TRBJ1-2,TRBD1,CAISGTGDNYGYTF,TGTGCCATCAGTGGGACAGGGGATAACTATGGCTACACCTTC
TRBV6-2/TRBV6-3,-,TRBJ2-7,-,CATWRASYEQYF,TGTGCCACCTGGCGGGCTAGCTACGAGCAGTACTTC
TRBV12-3/TRBV12-4,-,TRBJ1-2,-,CASSSGPRYGYTF,TGTGCCAGCAGTTCGGGCCCAAGGTATGGCTACACCTTC
TRBV5-1,-,TRBJ2-1,TRBD1,CASSLFTGGYNEQFF,TGCGCCAGCAGCTTGTTTACAGGGGGTTACAATGAGCAGTTCTTC
TRBV12-3/TRBV12-4,-,TRBJ2-2,TRBD2,CASSQLAGGNTGELFF,TGTGCCAGCAGCCAACTAGCGGGGGGCAACACCGGGGAGCTGTTTTTT
TRBV7-9,-,TRBJ2-1,TRBD2,CASSFTGTSVNEQFF,TGTGCCAGCAGCTTTACCGGGACTAGCGTAAATGAGCAGTTCTTC
TRBV28,few,TRBJ1-2,-,CASSFLDYGCTF,TGTGCCAGCAGTTTCTTGGACTATGGCTGCACCTTC
TRBV14,-,TRBJ2-5,-,CASSQADRTQYF,TGTGCCAGCAGCCAAGCCGACCGGACCCAGTACTTC
TRBV6-5,few,TRBJ2-5,-,CASSYIGTQYF,TGTGCCAGCAGTTACATCGGGACCCAGTACTTC
TRBV12-3/TRBV12-4,few,TRBJ2-7,-,CASSPRQGGMGEQYF,TGTGCCAGCAGCCCCAGACAGGGCGGGATGGGCGAGCAGTACTTC
TRBV12-3/TRBV12-4,-,TRBJ2-1,-,CASSSGALGFF,TGTGCCAGCAGTTCCGGAGCCCTCGGGTTCTTC
TRBV20-1,-,TRBJ2-1,-,CSAREGDNEQFF,TGCAGTGCCAGAGAGGGTGACAATGAGCAGTTCTTC
TRBV5-1,-,TRBJ2-1,TRBD2,CASSPGLAGWYNEQFF,TGCGCCAGCAGCCCCGGACTAGCGGGGTGGTACAATGAGCAGTTCTTC
TRBV20-1,-,TRBJ2-5,TRBD1,CSGLGQGAVAQYF,TGCAGTGGTTTGGGACAGGGGGCAGTGGCCCAGTACTTC
TRBV7-3,-,TRBJ2-3,-,CASSMTPTSTDTQYF,TGTGCCAGCAGTATGACTCCAACTAGCACAGATACGCAGTATTTT
TRBV25-1,many,TRBJ2-7,-,CASSGFPEQYF,TGTGCCAGCAGTGGATTCCCCGAGCAGTACTTC
TRBV4-1,many,TRBJ2-7,-,CASSRGLVSYEQYF,TGCGCCAGCAGCCGAGGACTGGTCTCCTACGAGCAGTACTTC
TRBV9,few,TRBJ2-7,TRBD2,CASSPGGSLAPYEQYF,TGTGCCAGCAGTCCCGGGGGGTCCCTAGCCCCCTACGAGCAGTACTTC
TRBV5-5,-,TRBJ2-4,-,CASSEAGPGNIQYF,TGTGCCAGCAGCGAGGCGGGACCCGGGAACATTCAGTACTTC
TRBV11-1,many,TRBJ2-1,-,CASSPSIGTSYNEQFF,TGTGCCAGCAGCCCTTCAATTGGAACTTCTTACAATGAGCAGTTCTTC
TRBV6-4,few,TRBJ2-7,-,CALAHYEQYF,TGTGCCCTAGCACATTACGAGCAGTACTTC
TRBV11-2,few,TRBJ2-3,-,CASSPPVSTDTQYF,TGTGCCAGCAGCCCCCCGGTGAGCACAGATACGCAGTATTTT
TRBV9,-,TRBJ2-3,TRBD2,CASSPTGLAADTQYF,TGTGCCAGCAGCCCCACGGGACTAGCGGCAGATACGCAGTATTTT
TRBV20-1,-,TRBJ1-5,-,CSAGVTGQRNQPQHF,TGCAGTGCTGGGGTAACCGGACAGCGTAATCAGCCCCAGCATTTT
TRBV5-1,-,TRBJ2-5,-,CASSRILGSAQETQYF,TGCGCCAGCAGCCGGATTCTGGGGTCGGCGCAAGAGACCCAGTACTTC
TRBV4-3,few,TRBJ2-7,TRBD1,CASSQDGGTGQDEQYF,TGCGCCAGCAGCCAAGATGGTGGGACAGGGCAAGACGAGCAGTACTTC
TRBV12-3/TRBV12-4,many,TRBJ2-7,-,CASRIGKGGFYEQYF,TGTGCCAGCAGGATCGGTAAGGGGGGCTTCTACGAGCAGTACTTC
TRBV7-3,few,TRBJ1-2,-,CASSLSPGQGYTF,TGTGCCAGCAGCTTAAGTCCAGGGCAAGGCTACACCTTC
TRBV15,-,TRBJ1-5,-,CATSRVGGQPQHF,TGTGCCACCAGCAGAGTAGGCGGTCAGCCCCAGCATTTT
TRBV2,few,TRBJ1-4,TRBD1,CASRKTGPLTNEKLFF,TGTGCCAGCAGGAAGACAGGGCCTCTGACTAATGAAAAACTGTTTTTT
TRBV20-1,-,TRBJ2-5,TRBD1,CSATRTGGETQYF,TGCAGTGCTACAAGGACAGGAGGCGAGACCCAGTACTTC
TRBV28,-,TRBJ1-1,-,CATLSGPGRTAFF,TGTGCCACCCTTTCAGGGCCCGGGAGAACAGCTTTCTTT
TRBV6-5,-,TRBJ1-6,-,CASSYSPQGGSPLHF,TGTGCCAGCAGTTACTCCCCACAGGGAGGTTCACCCCTCCACTTT
TRBV2,-,TRBJ1-1,-,CATVGRATEAFF,TGTGCCACAGTGGGCAGGGCCACTGAAGCTTTCTTT
TRBV6-2/TRBV6-3,few,TRBJ2-2,TRBD2,CATQGLSTGELFF,TGTGCCACCCAGGGACTATCCACCGGGGAGCTGTTTTTT
TRBV10-3,few,TRBJ2-7,-,CAISAQNLEQYF,TGTGCCATCAGTGCCCAAAATCTCGAGCAGTACTTC
TRBV24-1,few,TRBJ2-2,-,CATSDFTNTGELFF,TGTGCCACCAGTGATTTCACCAACACCGGGGAGCTGTTTTTT
TRBV6-6,few,TRBJ2-7,TRBD1,CASSKTGHEQYF,TGTGCCAGCAGTAAGACAGGGCACGAGCAGTACTTC
TRBV7-8,-,TRBJ1-5,TRBD1,CASSLGHLGQGNQPQHF,TGTGCCAGCAGCTTAGGCCACCTCGGACAGGGCAATCAGCCCCAGCATTTT
TRBV7-6,few,TRBJ2-5,TRBD1,CASSRLKGQGRETQYF,TGTGCCAGCAGCCGACTTAAAGGACAGGGGAGGGAGACCCAGTACTTC
TRBV12-3/TRBV12-4,many,TRBJ2-3,-,CASRLERAGGDTQYF,TGTGCCAGCAGATTGGAGAGGGCCGGGGGAGATACGCAGTATTTT
TRBV29-1,many,TRBJ1-4,TRBD1,CSTRTGGNEKLFF,TGCAGCACCCGGACAGGGGGAAATGAAAAACTGTTTTTT
TRBV6-2/TRBV6-3,few,TRBJ2-6,-,CASSSVSGANVLTF,TGTGCCAGCAGTTCTGTCTCTGGGGCCAACGTCCTGACTTTC
TRBV6-1,-,TRBJ1-5,-,CASRVITYSNQPQHF,TGTGCCAGCAGGGTTATTACCTATAGCAATCAGCCCCAGCATTTT
TRBV9,-,TRBJ2-5,-,CASSVGAYQETQYF,TGTGCCAGCAGCGTAGGGGCTTACCAAGAGACCCAGTACTTC
TRBV4-2,-,TRBJ1-4,TRBD1,CASSHSTGLGEKLFF,TGTGCCAGCAGCCACTCGACAGGGTTGGGGGAAAAACTGTTTTTT
TRBV12-3/TRBV12-4,many,TRBJ2-7,-,CASSWGPYEQYF,TGTGCCAGCAGTTGGGGGCCCTACGAGCAGTACTTC
TRBV7-2,-,TRBJ2-7,TRBD2,CASSFMGLAVYEQYF,TGTGCCAGCAGCTTTATGGGACTAGCGGTCTACGAGCAGTACTTC
TRBV6-1,-,TRBJ2-5,TRBD2,CASSVLAGLLPYQETQYF,TGTGCCAGCAGTGTACTAGCGGGTTTATTGCCGTACCAAGAGACCCAGTACTTC
TRBV11-2,-,TRBJ2-1,TRBD2,CASSPLSGRESRNEQFF,TGTGCCAGCAGCCCCCTCTCGGGGCGGGAGAGTCGCAATGAGCAGTTCTTC
TRBV9,many,TRBJ2-1,-,CASSPETKGTYNEQFF,TGTGCCAGCAGCCCCGAGACGAAGGGGACCTACAATGAGCAGTTCTTC
TRBV7-9,few,TRBJ1-5,-,CASSPPSLRGNQPQHF,TGTGCCAGCAGCCCCCCATCCCTAAGGGGCAATCAGCCCCAGCATTTT
TRBV20-1,-,TRBJ1-2,-,CSASPWGISNYGYTF,TGCAGTGCTAGCCCATGGGGGATTTCTAACTATGGCTACACCTTC